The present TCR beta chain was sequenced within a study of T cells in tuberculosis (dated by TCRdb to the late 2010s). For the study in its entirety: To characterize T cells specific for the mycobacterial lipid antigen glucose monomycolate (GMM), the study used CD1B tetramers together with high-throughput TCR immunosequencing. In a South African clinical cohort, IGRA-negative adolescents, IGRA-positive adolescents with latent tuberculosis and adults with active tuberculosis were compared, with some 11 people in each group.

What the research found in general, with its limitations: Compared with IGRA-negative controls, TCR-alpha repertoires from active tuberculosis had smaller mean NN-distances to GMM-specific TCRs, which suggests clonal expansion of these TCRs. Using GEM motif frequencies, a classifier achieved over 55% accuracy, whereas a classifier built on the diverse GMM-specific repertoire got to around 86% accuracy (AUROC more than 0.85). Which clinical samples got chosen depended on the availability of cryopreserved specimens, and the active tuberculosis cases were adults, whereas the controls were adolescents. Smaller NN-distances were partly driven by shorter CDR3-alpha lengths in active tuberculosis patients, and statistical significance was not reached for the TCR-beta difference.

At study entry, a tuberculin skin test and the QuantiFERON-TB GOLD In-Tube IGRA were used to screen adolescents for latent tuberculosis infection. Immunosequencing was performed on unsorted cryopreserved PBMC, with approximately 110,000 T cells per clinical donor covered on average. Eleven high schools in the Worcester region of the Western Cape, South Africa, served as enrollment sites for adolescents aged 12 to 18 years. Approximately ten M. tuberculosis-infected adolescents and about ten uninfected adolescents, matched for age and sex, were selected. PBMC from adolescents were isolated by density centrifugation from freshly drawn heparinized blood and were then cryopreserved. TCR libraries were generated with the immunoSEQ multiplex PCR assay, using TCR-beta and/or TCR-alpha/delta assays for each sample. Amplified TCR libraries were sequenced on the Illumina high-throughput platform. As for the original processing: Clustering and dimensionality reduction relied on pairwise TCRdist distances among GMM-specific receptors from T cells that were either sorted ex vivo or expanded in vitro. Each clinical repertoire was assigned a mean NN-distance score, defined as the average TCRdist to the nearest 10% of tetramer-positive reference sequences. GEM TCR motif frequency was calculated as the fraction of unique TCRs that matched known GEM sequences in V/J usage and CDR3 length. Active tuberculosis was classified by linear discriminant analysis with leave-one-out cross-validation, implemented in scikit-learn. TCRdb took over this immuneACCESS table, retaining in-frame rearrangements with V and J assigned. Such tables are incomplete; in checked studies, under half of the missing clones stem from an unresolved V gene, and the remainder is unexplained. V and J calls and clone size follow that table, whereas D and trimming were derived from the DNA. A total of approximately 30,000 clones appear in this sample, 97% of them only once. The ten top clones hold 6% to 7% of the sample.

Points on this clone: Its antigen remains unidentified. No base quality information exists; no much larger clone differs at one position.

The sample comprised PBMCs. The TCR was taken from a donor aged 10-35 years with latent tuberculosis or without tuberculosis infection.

This receptor has the CDR3 CASSQGGGGYNEQFF. The nucleotide sequence is given as TGTGCCAGCAGCCAAGGCGGCGGGGGGTACAATGAGCAGTTCTTC. The chain is made from TRBV11-3 and TRBJ2-1; 8 middle bases align to TRBD2. According to the germline V gene, CDR1 reads SGHNT and CDR2 reads YENEEA. From V the trimming removes 5 bases and from J it removes 4 bases, while the gene matches leave 7 bases of the junction unaccounted for. Measured from the cysteine to the phenylalanine, the CDR3 is 15 residues long. The read is trimmed to its CDR3 DNA, 45 bases read in frame from base 1.